The 16 T cell receptor beta chains reported below all come from one sample, sequenced in a study of PD-1 blockade in classical Hodgkin lymphoma. As to time point: newly diagnosed, previously untreated cHL patient sample. Clones were read by immunoSEQ multiplex PCR, and TCRdb kept only the in-frame ones, dropping some. The sample has about 16,000 clones; 80% to 95% are singletons. Sequencing was done on a sample of peripheral blood mononuclear cells (PBMCs). Every receptor here comes from a human donor with classical Hodgkin lymphoma.

The CDR3 nucleotides are TGTGCCAGCAGCTTAACCGGGTGGGATACGCAGTATTTT. This codes for CASSLTGWDTQYF. This chain links TRBV7-3 with TRBJ2-3; D is undetermined. Germline V gene sequence: CDR1 SGHTA, CDR2 FQGTGA. Trimming left V 0 bases short and J 6 bases short, with 7 bases between. The CDR3 length is 13 residues.

In its sample, this clone was seen once. The rearrangement uses TRBV5-1 and TRBJ1-1; 7 positions agree with TRBD1. The CDR3 is 16 amino acids. The junction had 11 bases not matched to a gene; V was cut back by 5 bases and J by 1 base. Germline assignment: CDR1 SGHRS and CDR2 YFSETQ. Here the CDR3 DNA reads TGCGCCAGCAGACCGGAGGTGGCAGGGGGGAACACTGAAGCTTTCTTT. Translating gives CASRPEVAGGNTEAFF.

The genes are TRBV5-1 and TRBJ2-6; TRBD1 agrees at 9 bases. Germline V lookup: CDR1 SGHRS, CDR2 YFSETQ. The CDR3 totals 19 residues. The V gene end was trimmed by 4 bases and the J gene end by 3 bases; junction bases not matched to a gene: 14. The chain's CDR3 is CASSGSKLQGAHGANVLTF. The DNA of the CDR3 is TGCGCCAGCAGCGGAAGCAAATTACAGGGGGCGCATGGGGCCAACGTCCTGACTTTC.

This clone has only one observation. The CDR3 region is CASSAGTSYNEQFF. CDR3 coding DNA: TGTGCCAGCAGCGCCGGGACTAGCTACAATGAGCAGTTCTTC. The rearrangement links TRBV9 to TRBJ2-1; TRBD2 matches at 8 bases. The CDR3 is 14 residues long. Looked up from germline, CDR1 is SGDLS and CDR2 is YYNGEE. Trimming took 3 bases from V and 3 from J; bases not matched to a gene: 2.

The chain recombines TRBV4-2 with TRBJ2-3; D is undetermined. The germline V and J ends were trimmed by 0 bases and 2 bases, with 9 bases remaining between them. The CDR3 consists of 15 residues. Germline V gene data show CDR1 as LGHNA and CDR2 as YNFKEQ. CDR3 residues: CASSQDTTLTDTQYF. CDR3 nucleotide sequence: TGTGCCAGCAGCCAAGATACTACTCTCACAGATACGCAGTATTTT.

J is TRBJ1-5 and V is TRBV11-2, with D unclear. The CDR3 length is 15 residues. The germline CDR1 and CDR2 sequences are SGHAT and FQNNGV. The V end was cut by 2 bases, the J end by 0 bases, with 8 bases between. CDR3 loop: CASSLKPDSNQPQHF. The CDR3 DNA follows: TGTGCCAGCAGCTTAAAGCCAGATAGCAATCAGCCCCAGCATTTT. Combining the CDR3 with reference TRBV11-2 and TRBJ1-5 gives the whole variable domain EAGVAQSPRYKIIEKRQSVAFWCNPISGHATLYWYQQILGQGPKLLIQFQNNGVVDDSQLPKDRFSAERLKGVDSTLKIQPAKLEDSAVYLCASSLKPDSNQPQHFGDGTRLSIL.

The chain joins TRBV5-4 to TRBJ2-7; possible D gene TRBD2, 5 bases. V was trimmed by 4 bases and J by 3 bases, leaving 14 bases between them. The germline V gene encodes CDR1 SGHNT and CDR2 YYREEE (reference sequence). This CDR3 is built from 14 residues. In DNA form, the CDR3 reads TGTGCCAGCAGCCAGAAAGCGGAGAGCTACGAGCAGTACTTC. Translating it yields CASSQKAESYEQYF.

The CDR3 DNA sequence: TGTGCCAGTAGGCCCCGAATGGATAATTCACCCCTCCACTTT. Translation gives CASRPRMDNSPLHF. The chain joins TRBV19 to TRBJ1-6; D gene uncertain. The V and J ends lost 6 bases and 5 bases respectively, with 11 bases between them. Germline V gene lookup returns CDR1 LNHDA and CDR2 SQIVND (reference sequence). This CDR3 spans 14 amino acids.

This chain joins TRBV25-1 and TRBJ2-7; D is undetermined. The ends were cut back, 1 base at V and 4 bases at J, with 8 bases in the middle. The germline CDR1 and CDR2 sequences are MGHDK and SYGVNS. The length of the CDR3 is 13 residues. The DNA for the CDR3 is TGTGCCAGCAGTGAATTGGAACGGTACGAGCAGTACTTC. Translating gives CASSELERYEQYF.

This chain connects TRBV6-5 to TRBJ1-2; possible D gene TRBD1, 5 bases. Germline-derived CDR1 and CDR2 are MNHEY and SVGAGI. V lost 7 bases, J lost 6 bases, and 21 bases lay in between. There are 15 residues in the CDR3. The CDR3 loop reads CASNRIGRALDGYTF. CDR3 bases: TGTGCCAGCAACCGCATCGGCAGGGCGTTAGATGGCTACACCTTC.

The genes are TRBV6-1 and TRBJ2-1, with D possibly TRBD1 on 5 matching bases. Trimming shortened V by 3 bases and J by 7 bases, and 16 bases separated the two germline ends. Germline CDR1 MNHNS, CDR2 SASEGT. The CDR3 spans 15 residues. The CDR3 region is CASSEGRVDVNEQFF. CDR3 DNA sequence: TGTGCCAGCAGTGAGGGCAGGGTGGACGTAAATGAGCAGTTCTTC.

The rearrangement joins TRBV28 to TRBJ1-1; tentatively, D is TRBD1 (5 bases). The germline V and J ends were trimmed by 8 bases and 6 bases, with 22 bases remaining between them. This CDR3 spans 15 amino acids. Germline V gene data show CDR1 as MDHEN and CDR2 as SYDVKM. Here the CDR3 DNA reads TGTGCCAGCCAGGGACCGAGGGCCTATAGGGCTGAAGCTTTCTTT. Encoded protein: CASQGPRAYRAEAFF.

The chain has TRBV5-1 and TRBJ2-5; 8 bases fit TRBD1. Per germline, CDR1 SGHRS and CDR2 YFSETQ. The CDR3 sequence is 14 residues long. Trimming took 6 bases from V and 1 from J; bases not matched to a gene: 5. The CDR3 DNA reads as TGCGCCAGCACGACAGGGGCCGGCCAAGAGACCCAGTACTTC. It yields the protein CASTTGAGQETQYF.

CDR3 sequence: CASSPVGTVGNIQYF. The CDR3 bases are TGTGCCAGCAGCCCGGTCGGGACGGTAGGAAACATTCAGTACTTC. The chain is built from TRBV5-6 and TRBJ2-4; either TRBD1 or TRBD2 may supply D (5 bases each). Germline CDR1 and CDR2: SGHDT and YYEEEE. Trimming cost V 4 bases and J 6 bases, with 17 bases left between them. The CDR3 spans 15 residues.

The gene calls are TRBV7-6 and TRBJ2-1; D remains ambiguous. V shed 5 bases and J shed 6 bases, with 8 bases lying between them. Looked up from germline, CDR1 is SGHVS and CDR2 is FNYEAQ. The CDR3 runs to 12 residues. The chain's CDR3 is CASSRRSNEQFF. In DNA, the CDR3 is TGTGCCAGCAGCCGACGGTCCAATGAGCAGTTCTTC.

The rearrangement joins TRBV4-1 to TRBJ2-7; 7 bases match TRBD1. This CDR3 has 13 amino acids. In germline, CDR1 is MGHRA, CDR2 YSYEKL. Losses at the gene ends were 6 bases for V and 1 base for J; bases not matched to a gene: 3. The CDR3 DNA is TGCGCCAGCAGTAAGGGACAGTCCTACGAGCAGTACTTC. As protein: CASSKGQSYEQYF.